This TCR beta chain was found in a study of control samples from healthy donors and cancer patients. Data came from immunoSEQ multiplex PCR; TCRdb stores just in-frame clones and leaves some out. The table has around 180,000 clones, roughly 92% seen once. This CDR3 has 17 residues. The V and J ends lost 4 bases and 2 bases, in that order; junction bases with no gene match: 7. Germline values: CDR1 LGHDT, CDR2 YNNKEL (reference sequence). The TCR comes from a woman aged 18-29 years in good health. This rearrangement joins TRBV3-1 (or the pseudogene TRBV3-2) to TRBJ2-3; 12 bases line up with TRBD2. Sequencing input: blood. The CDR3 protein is CASSRYGLAGFTDTQYF. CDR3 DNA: TGTGCCAGCAGCCGATATGGACTAGCGGGATTCACAGATACGCAGTATTTT.